These 6 T cell receptor beta chains share one sample of origin, sequenced in a study of T-cell memory formation after mild COVID-19 (dated by TCRdb to 2020 to 2022). The library relied on 5' RACE. Sequencing was performed on an Illumina NovaSeq 6000. TCRdb handled the public reads itself, with Q25 trimming in fastp and clone calling in MiXCR, and kept productive beta chains. Rows with a matching CDR3 protein are joined into one entry that keeps the most common DNA and genes. This sample is represented by 270,000 or so distinct CDR3 sequences; about a sixth of them were singletons. The ten largest make up 23% of the sample. Sequenced material: PBMCs or a T cell subset sorted from them (not recorded which). These TCRs come from a man between 18 and 29 years old who had mild COVID-19 (a few samples of this study predate the infection). The sample titles of this study are shuffled in the database, so cell type and time point are left out; the donor was told from shared clones.

The gene calls are TRBV7-6 and TRBJ2-3; 7 bases map to TRBD2. This CDR3 is built from 17 residues. Germline CDR1 and CDR2: SGHVS and FNYEAQ. The J segment lost 2 bases and the V segment lost 1 base, leaving 9 bases of the junction unmatched. CDR3 sequence (DNA): TGTGCCAGCAGCTTAGGGTTCGGCCTAGCGGACACAGATACGCAGTATTTT. Encoded protein: CASSLGFGLADTDTQYF.

With respect to this clonotype: A much larger clone sits a single nucleotide away, making a read error possible. The V call is TRBV20-1, the J call TRBJ1-4; 7 positions agree with TRBD1. CDR1 and CDR2 (germline): DFQATT, SNEGSKA (reference sequence). The V and J ends lost 7 bases and 4 bases, in that order; junction bases with no gene match: 6. There are 13 residues in the CDR3. CDR3 sequence (DNA): TGCAGTGACCGGGACAGCCTTAATGAAAAACTGTTTTTT. Translating it yields CSDRDSLNEKLFF.

The rearrangement uses TRBV13 and TRBJ2-7, with 9 bases fitting TRBD1. The ends lost 5 bases at V and 9 bases at J; junction bases unmatched: 8. CDR3 length: 13 amino acids. Germline V gene lookup returns CDR1 PRHDT and CDR2 FYEKMQ (reference sequence). This CDR3 reads CASSGDRVARQYF. The CDR3 DNA sequence: TGTGCCAGCAGCGGGGACAGGGTGGCGAGGCAGTACTTC.

The genes are TRBV15 and TRBJ1-1; D remains ambiguous. From germline, CDR1 is LNHNV and CDR2 YYDKDF (reference sequence). This CDR3 region has 14 residues. V was pared by 6 bases and J by 3 bases, with 14 bases between. CDR3 sequence: CATRDPNLDTEAFF. The DNA of the CDR3 is TGTGCCACCAGGGATCCGAATTTGGACACTGAAGCTTTCTTT.

This clonotype has only a few counts. The chain employs TRBV5-8 and TRBJ2-7; a possible D gene is TRBD1 (6 bases). The CDR3 consists of 14 residues. V lost 6 bases and J lost 3, with 16 bases in between. From germline, CDR1 is SGHTS and CDR2 YDEGEE. CDR3 loop: CASNLHGQNYEQYV. In DNA form, the CDR3 reads TGTGCCAGCAACCTGCATGGACAGAACTACGAGCAGTACGTC.

The chain combines TRBV5-1 with TRBJ2-1, with D maybe TRBD2 (7 bases). The ends were cut back, 0 bases at V and 4 bases at J, with 14 bases in the middle. Germline V lookup: CDR1 SGHRS, CDR2 YFSETQ. The CDR3 length is 16 residues. The CDR3 region has the DNA TGCGCCAGCAGCTTGGTGGGCGGGGGCATTTACAATGAGCAGTTCTTC. Amino acid sequence: CASSLVGGGIYNEQFF.